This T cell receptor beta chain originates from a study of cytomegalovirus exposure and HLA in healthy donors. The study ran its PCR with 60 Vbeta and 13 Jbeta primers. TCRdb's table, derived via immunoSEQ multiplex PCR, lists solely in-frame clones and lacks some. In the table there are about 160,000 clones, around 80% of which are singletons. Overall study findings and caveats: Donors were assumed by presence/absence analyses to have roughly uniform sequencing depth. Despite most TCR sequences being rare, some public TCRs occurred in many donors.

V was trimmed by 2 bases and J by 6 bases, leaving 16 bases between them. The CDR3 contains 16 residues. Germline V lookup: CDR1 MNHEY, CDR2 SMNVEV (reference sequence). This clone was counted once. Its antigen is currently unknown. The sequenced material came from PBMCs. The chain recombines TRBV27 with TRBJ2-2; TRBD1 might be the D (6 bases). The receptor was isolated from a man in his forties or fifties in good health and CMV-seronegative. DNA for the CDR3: TGTGCCAGCAGTTTACTCCTGACACAGGGCCCCGGGGAGCTGTTTTTT. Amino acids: CASSLLLTQGPGELFF.